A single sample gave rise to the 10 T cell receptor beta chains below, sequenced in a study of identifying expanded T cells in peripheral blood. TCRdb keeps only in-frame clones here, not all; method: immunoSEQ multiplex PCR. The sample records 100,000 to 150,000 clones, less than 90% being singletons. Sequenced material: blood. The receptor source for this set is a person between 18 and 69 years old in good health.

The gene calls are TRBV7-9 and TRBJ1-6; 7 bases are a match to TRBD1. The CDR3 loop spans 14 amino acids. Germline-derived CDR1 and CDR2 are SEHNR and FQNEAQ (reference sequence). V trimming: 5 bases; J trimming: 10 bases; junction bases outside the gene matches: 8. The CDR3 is CASSRQGTESPLHF. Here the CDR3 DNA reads TGTGCCAGCAGCAGACAGGGCACGGAGTCACCCCTCCACTTT.

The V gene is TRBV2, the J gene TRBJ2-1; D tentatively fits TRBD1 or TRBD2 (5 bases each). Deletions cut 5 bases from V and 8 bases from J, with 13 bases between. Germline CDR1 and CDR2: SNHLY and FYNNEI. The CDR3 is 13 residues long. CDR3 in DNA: TGTGCCAGCAGTCCCTCCAGGGACCATGAGCAGTTCTTC. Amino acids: CASSPSRDHEQFF.

CDR3 nucleotides: TGTGCCAGCAGCCTAGGGGGGTATGGTGGAAACACCATATATTTT. Protein: CASSLGGYGGNTIYF. The rearrangement joins TRBV6-6 to TRBJ1-3, with a tentative D call TRBD1 (6 bases). V lost 6 bases and J lost 3, with 15 bases in between. CDR1 is MNHNY and CDR2 is SVGAGI in the germline V gene (reference sequence). The CDR3 length is 15 residues.

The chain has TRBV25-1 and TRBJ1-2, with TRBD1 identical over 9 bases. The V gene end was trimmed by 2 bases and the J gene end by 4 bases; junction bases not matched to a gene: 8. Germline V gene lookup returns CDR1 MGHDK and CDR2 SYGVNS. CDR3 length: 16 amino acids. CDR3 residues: CASSEGGQGGSYGYTF. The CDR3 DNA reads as TGTGCCAGCAGTGAAGGGGGACAGGGAGGAAGCTATGGCTACACCTTC.

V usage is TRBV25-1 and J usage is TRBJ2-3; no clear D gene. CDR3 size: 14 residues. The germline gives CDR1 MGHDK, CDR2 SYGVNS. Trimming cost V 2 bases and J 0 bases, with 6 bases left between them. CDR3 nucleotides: TGTGCCAGCAGTGAAAGTTACAGCACAGATACGCAGTATTTT. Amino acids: CASSESYSTDTQYF.

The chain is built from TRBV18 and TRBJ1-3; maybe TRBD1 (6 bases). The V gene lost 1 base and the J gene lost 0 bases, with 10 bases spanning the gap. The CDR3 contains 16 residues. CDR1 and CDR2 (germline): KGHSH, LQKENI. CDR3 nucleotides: TGTGCCAGCTCACCACGGGAAGGGGGCTCTGGAAACACCATATATTTT. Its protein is CASSPREGGSGNTIYF. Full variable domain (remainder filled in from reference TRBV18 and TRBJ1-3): NAGVMQNPRHLVRRRGQEARLRCSPMKGHSHVYWYRQLPEEGLKFMVYLQKENIIDESGMPKERFSAEFPKEGPSILRIQQVVRGDSAAYFCASSPREGGSGNTIYFGEGSWLTVV.

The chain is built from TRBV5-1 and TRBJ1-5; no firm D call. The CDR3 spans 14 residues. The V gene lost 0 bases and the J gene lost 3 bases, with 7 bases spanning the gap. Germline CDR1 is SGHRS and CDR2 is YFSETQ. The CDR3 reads CASSLGGPNQPQHF. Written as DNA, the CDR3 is TGCGCCAGCAGCTTGGGTGGACCCAATCAGCCCCAGCATTTT.

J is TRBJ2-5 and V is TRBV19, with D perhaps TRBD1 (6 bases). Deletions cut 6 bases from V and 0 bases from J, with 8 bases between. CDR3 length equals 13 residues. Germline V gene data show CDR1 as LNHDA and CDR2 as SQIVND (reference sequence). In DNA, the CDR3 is TGTGCCAGTAGGGGGACAAACCAAGAGACCCAGTACTTC. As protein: CASRGTNQETQYF.

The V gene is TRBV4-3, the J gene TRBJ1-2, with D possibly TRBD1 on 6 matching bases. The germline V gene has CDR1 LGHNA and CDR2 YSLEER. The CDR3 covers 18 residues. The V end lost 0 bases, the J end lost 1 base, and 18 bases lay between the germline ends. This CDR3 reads CASSQDLSATGINYGYTF. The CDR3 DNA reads TGCGCCAGCAGCCAAGATTTAAGTGCAACAGGGATTAACTATGGCTACACCTTC.

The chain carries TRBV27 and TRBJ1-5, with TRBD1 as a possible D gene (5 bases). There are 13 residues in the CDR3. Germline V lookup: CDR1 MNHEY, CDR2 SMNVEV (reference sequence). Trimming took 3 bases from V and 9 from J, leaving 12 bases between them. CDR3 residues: CASSFKGRGPQHF. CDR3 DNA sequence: TGTGCCAGCAGTTTTAAGGGGCGGGGGCCCCAGCATTTT.